The clone carrying this T cell receptor (beta chain) appeared once. Other nucleotide sequences from this sample produce the same CDR3. The data stem from a study of blood T cell repertoires in COVID-19. Study-wide background: In each case, the material was cDNA or gDNA derived from T cells, B-cell-depleted T cells, or PBMCs.

Sequencing used immunoSEQ multiplex PCR; TCRdb keeps in-frame clones, though not all of them. Of 95,000 to 150,000 clones listed, 60% to 85% are singletons. The sample comprised peripheral blood. The receptor was isolated from a man aged 70-80 years with acute or convalescent COVID-19.

The CDR3 DNA follows: TGTGCCAGTAGCACCCTCGGGGAGACCCAGTACTTC. Translated, it gives CASSTLGETQYF. V and J are TRBV19 and TRBJ2-5; no clear D. CDR1 is LNHDA and CDR2 is SQIVND in the germline V gene (reference sequence). The CDR3 contains 12 residues. Trimming removed 6 bases from V and 5 bases from J, with 10 bases in between.